The 5 T cell receptor beta chains listed next were all sequenced from one sample in a study of OX40 agonist ivuxolimab in advanced cancers. Clones were sequenced by immunoSEQ multiplex PCR, and TCRdb holds only the in-frame ones, with some missing. Of 50,000 or so clones in the sample, 85% to 95% were seen once. The sample here was CD4+ or CD8+ T cells sorted from blood, taken in a trial of the OX40 agonist ivuxolimab. These receptors came from an adult with an advanced solid tumor such as melanoma, head and neck, liver or kidney cancer.

The chain is built from TRBV9 and TRBJ2-6; perhaps TRBD1 as D (6 bases). The germline V gene has CDR1 SGDLS and CDR2 YYNGEE. V lost 7 bases to trimming and J lost 4 bases, with 18 bases between them. The CDR3 sequence is 16 residues long. The chain's CDR3 is CASGRGGSPGANVLTF. The CDR3 DNA reads as TGTGCCAGCGGCAGAGGGGGTAGCCCCGGGGCCAACGTCCTGACTTTC. Drawing the rest from reference TRBV9 and TRBJ2-6, the complete variable domain is DSGVTQTPKHLITATGQRVTLRCSPRSGDLSVYWYQQSLDQGLQFLIQYYNGEERAKGNILERFSAQQFPDLHSELNLSSLELGDSALYFCASGRGGSPGANVLTFGAGSRLTVL.

The gene calls are TRBV6-5 and TRBJ2-1, with D possibly TRBD2 on 5 matching bases. The germline V gene has CDR1 MNHEY and CDR2 SVGAGI. The CDR3 consists of 11 residues. V was cut by 6 bases and J by 7 bases, with 7 bases left in between. The CDR3 bases are TGTGCCAGCAGGAGGGAAAATGAGCAGTTCTTC. It specifies CASRRENEQFF.

In the case of this clone: Within the sample, other DNA sequences also encode this same CDR3. The genes are TRBV10-3 and TRBJ2-3, with 8 bases that match TRBD1. Trimming removed 5 bases from V and 2 bases from J; junction bases left unmatched: 3. Per the germline V gene, CDR1 is ENHRY and CDR2 is SYGVKD. The CDR3 sequence is 14 residues long. CDR3 protein: CAISTGQVTDTQYF. CDR3 nucleotides: TGTGCCATCAGTACGGGACAGGTCACAGATACGCAGTATTTT.

This chain joins TRBV19 and TRBJ1-2; no reliable D call. CDR3 size: 14 residues. V lost 5 bases and J 5 bases, leaving 15 bases between the germline ends. In germline, CDR1 is LNHDA, CDR2 SQIVND (reference sequence). CDR3 loop: CASSFGLTEYGYTF. The DNA of the CDR3 is TGTGCCAGTAGTTTCGGACTCACCGAATATGGCTACACCTTC.

The chain recombines TRBV13 with TRBJ2-7; TRBD2 aligns across 11 bases. The CDR3 is 17 residues long. V was pared by 3 bases and J by 6 bases, with 13 bases of the junction left unmatched. Germline CDR1 reads PRHDT; CDR2 reads FYEKMQ (reference sequence). The CDR3 DNA follows: TGTGCCAGCAGCTTCCACGGACTAGCGGGCGGCAGTGGCGAGCAGTACTTC. Protein sequence: CASSFHGLAGGSGEQYF.